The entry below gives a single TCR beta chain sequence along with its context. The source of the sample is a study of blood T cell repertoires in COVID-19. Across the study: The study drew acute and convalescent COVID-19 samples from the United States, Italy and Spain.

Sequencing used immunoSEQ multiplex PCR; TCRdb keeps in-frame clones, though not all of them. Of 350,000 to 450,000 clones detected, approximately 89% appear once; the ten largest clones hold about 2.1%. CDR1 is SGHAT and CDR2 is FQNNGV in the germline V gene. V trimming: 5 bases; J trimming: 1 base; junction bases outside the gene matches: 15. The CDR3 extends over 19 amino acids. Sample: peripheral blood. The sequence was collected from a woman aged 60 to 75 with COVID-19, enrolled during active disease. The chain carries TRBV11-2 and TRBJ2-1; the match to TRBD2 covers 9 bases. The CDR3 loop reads CASSPGPGMAGGSYNEQFF. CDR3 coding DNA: TGTGCCAGCAGCCCAGGGCCGGGTATGGCGGGGGGGTCCTACAATGAGCAGTTCTTC.